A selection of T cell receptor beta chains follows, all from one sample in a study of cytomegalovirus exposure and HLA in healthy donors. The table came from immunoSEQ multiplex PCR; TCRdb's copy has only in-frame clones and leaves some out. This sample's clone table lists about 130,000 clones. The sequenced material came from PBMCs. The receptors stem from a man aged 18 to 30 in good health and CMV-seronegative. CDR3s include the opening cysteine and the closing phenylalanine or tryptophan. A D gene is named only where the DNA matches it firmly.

CASSPSLSGGAYEQYF	TGTGCCAGCAGCCCAAGTCTTTCCGGGGGGGCCTACGAGCAGTACTTC	TRBV7-2	TRBJ2-7	TRBD2
CASSNRLAGGPINEQFF	TGTGCCAGCAGCAACCGACTAGCGGGAGGGCCTATCAATGAGCAGTTCTTC	TRBV7-9	TRBJ2-1	TRBD2
CASISSLGADQPQHF	TGTGCCAGTATAAGTTCGCTGGGGGCGGATCAGCCCCAGCATTTT	TRBV19	TRBJ1-5	-
CASSPGQGVSPLHF	TGTGCCAGCAGTCCGGGACAGGGGGTTTCACCCCTCCACTTT	TRBV28	TRBJ1-6	TRBD1
CASSLSVGNEQFF	TGTGCCAGCAGCCTCTCCGTCGGCAATGAGCAGTTCTTC	TRBV2	TRBJ2-1	-
CASRSEQFF	TGCGCCAGCCGGAGTGAGCAGTTCTTC	TRBV4-3	TRBJ2-1	-
CATSRLRGAYNEQFF	TGTGCCACCAGCAGGTTGCGGGGGGCCTACAATGAGCAGTTCTTC	TRBV15	TRBJ2-1	TRBD2
CASSKNVGGSYEQYF	TGTGCCAGCAGCAAAAACGTGGGCGGGTCCTACGAGCAGTACTTC	TRBV7-8	TRBJ2-7	-
CASSVVGEWEQFF	TGTGCCAGCAGCGTAGTCGGGGAATGGGAGCAGTTCTTC	TRBV9	TRBJ2-1	-
CASSIGRGYGYTF	TGTGCCAGTAGTATAGGCAGGGGTTATGGCTACACCTTC	TRBV19	TRBJ1-2	-
CASSVGNGRAWGTDTQYF	TGTGCCAGCAGCGTAGGGAACGGGAGGGCCTGGGGCACAGATACGCAGTATTTT	TRBV9	TRBJ2-3	TRBD2
CASSRYREGSYEQYF	TGCGCCAGCAGCCGGTACAGGGAGGGATCCTACGAGCAGTACTTC	TRBV4-3	TRBJ2-7	-
CASSVSKKRAYEQYF	TGTGCCAGCAGCGTAAGTAAAAAGCGGGCCTACGAGCAGTACTTC	TRBV7-9	TRBJ2-7	-
CASSPLSGETQYF	TGCGCCAGCAGCCCCCTCAGCGGGGAGACCCAGTACTTC	TRBV5-1	TRBJ2-5	-
CASSDSAGDTGELFF	TGTGCCAGCAGTGACTCGGCGGGAGACACCGGGGAGCTGTTTTTT	TRBV6-4	TRBJ2-2	TRBD2
CAWSVSGLAGSTGELFF	TGTGCCTGGAGTGTCTCGGGACTAGCGGGGTCTACCGGGGAGCTGTTTTTT	TRBV30	TRBJ2-2	TRBD2